This record concerns one T cell receptor beta chain sequence. Its antigen is currently unknown. PCR amplification relied on 60 Vbeta primers (plus 13 Jbeta primers). Sequencing used immunoSEQ multiplex PCR; TCRdb keeps in-frame clones, though not all of them. The sample shows around 110,000 clones, over 70% of them seen only once. The data belong to a study of cytomegalovirus exposure and HLA in healthy donors. Germline loops: CDR1 MNHEY, CDR2 SMNVEV (reference sequence). V was clipped by 4 bases and J by 4 bases, with 14 bases between them. The CDR3 is made up of 14 amino acids. Whole-study results and caveats: Association with HLA alleles at 0.05 false discovery rate was found for roughly 17,000 TCR beta sequences in a later analysis. Common viral pathogens seemed, in a later analysis, to connect with several of the most significant clusters. Cytomegalovirus-associated TCR beta chains were listed, numbering over 150.

The rearrangement joins TRBV27 to TRBJ2-7; perhaps TRBD2 as D (5 bases). The TCR was taken from a man aged 25 to 40 in good health and CMV-seronegative. The sample comprised PBMCs. CDR3 sequence (DNA): TGTGCCAGCAGTTATCGAGGGTATGGGTACGAGCAGTACTTC. The encoded protein is CASSYRGYGYEQYF.